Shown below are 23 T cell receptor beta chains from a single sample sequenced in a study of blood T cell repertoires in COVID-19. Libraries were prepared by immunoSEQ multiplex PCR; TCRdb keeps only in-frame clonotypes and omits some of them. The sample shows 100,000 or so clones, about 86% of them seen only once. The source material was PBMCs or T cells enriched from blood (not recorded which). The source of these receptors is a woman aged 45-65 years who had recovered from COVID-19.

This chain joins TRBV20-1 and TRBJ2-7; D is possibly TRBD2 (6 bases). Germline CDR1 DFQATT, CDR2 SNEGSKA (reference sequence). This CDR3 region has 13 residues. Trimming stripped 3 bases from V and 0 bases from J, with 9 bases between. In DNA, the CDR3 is TGCAGTGCTAGTGACGGGAGCTCCTACGAGCAGTACTTC. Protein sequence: CSASDGSSYEQYF.

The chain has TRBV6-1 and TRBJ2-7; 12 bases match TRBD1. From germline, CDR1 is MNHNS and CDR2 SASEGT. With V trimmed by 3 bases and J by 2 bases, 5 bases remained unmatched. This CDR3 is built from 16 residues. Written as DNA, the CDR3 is TGTGCCAGCAGTGACGGGACAGGGGGCATTACCTACGAGCAGTACTTC. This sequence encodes CASSDGTGGITYEQYF.

The CDR3 spells CASSLRGNHGYTF. CDR3 sequence (DNA): TGTGCCAGCAGTTTAAGGGGTAATCATGGCTACACCTTC. This chain uses TRBV28 with TRBJ1-2; TRBD1 might be the D (5 bases). With 2 bases removed from V and 6 bases from J, the gap between germline ends came to 10 bases. Looked up from germline, CDR1 is MDHEN and CDR2 is SYDVKM. This CDR3 spans 13 amino acids.

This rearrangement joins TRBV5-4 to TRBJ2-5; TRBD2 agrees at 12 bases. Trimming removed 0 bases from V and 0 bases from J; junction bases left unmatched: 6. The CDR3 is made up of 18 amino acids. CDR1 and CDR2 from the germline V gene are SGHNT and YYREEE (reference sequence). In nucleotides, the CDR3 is TGTGCCAGCAGCTTGGTCGGACTAGCGGGGCTCTACCAAGAGACCCAGTACTTC. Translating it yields CASSLVGLAGLYQETQYF.

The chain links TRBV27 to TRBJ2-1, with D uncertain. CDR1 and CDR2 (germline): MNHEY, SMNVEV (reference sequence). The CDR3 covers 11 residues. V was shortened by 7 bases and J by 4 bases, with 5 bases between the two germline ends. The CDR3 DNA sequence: TGTGCCAGCACGTCTTACAATGAGCAGTTCTTC. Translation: CASTSYNEQFF.

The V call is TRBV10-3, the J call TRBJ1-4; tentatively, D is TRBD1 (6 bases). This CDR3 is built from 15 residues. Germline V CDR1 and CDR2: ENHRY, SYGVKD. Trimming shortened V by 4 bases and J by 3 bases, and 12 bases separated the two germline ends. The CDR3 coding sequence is TGTGCCATCAGTGGAGGACAGACGGCTAATGAAAAACTGTTTTTT. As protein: CAISGGQTANEKLFF.

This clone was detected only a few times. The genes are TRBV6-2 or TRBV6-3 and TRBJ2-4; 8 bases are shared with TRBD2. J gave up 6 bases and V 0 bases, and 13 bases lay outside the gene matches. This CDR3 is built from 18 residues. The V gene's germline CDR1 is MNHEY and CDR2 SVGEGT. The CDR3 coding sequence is TGTGCCAGCAGTTACTCCGGGGGGGCGGGAGGATATAGAAACATTCAGTACTTC. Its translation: CASSYSGGAGGYRNIQYF.

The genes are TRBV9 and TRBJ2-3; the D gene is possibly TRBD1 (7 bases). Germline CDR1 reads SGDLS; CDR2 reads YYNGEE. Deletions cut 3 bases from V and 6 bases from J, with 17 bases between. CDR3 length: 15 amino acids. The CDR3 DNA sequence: TGTGCCAGCAGCGAACAGCAGGGGGGCGTGGATACGCAGTATTTT. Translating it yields CASSEQQGGVDTQYF.

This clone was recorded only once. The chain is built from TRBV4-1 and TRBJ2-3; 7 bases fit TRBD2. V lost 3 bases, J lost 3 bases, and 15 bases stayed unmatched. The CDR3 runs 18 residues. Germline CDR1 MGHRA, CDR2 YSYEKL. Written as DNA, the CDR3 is TGCGCCAGCAGCCAGAGGAGCGGGAATCAAGGTTGGACAGATACGCAGTATTTT. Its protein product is CASSQRSGNQGWTDTQYF.

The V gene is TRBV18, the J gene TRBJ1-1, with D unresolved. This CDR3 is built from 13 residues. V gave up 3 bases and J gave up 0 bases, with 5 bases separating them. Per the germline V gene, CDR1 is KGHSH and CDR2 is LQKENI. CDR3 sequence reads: CASSPSLNTEAFF. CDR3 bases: TGTGCCAGCTCACCGAGCCTGAACACTGAAGCTTTCTTT.

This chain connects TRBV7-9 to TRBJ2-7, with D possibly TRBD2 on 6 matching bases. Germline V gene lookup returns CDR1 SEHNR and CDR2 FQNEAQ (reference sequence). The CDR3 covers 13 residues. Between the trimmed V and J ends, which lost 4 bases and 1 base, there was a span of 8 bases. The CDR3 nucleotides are TGTGCCAGCAGCTACGGGGGATCCTACGAGCAGTACTTC. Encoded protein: CASSYGGSYEQYF.

The CDR3 spells CASSTNTQGVNTEAFF. The CDR3 coding sequence is TGCGCCAGCAGCACAAATACACAGGGAGTGAACACTGAAGCTTTCTTT. The chain recombines TRBV5-1 with TRBJ1-1, with D maybe TRBD1 (6 bases). CDR1 and CDR2 (germline): SGHRS, YFSETQ. CDR3 size: 16 residues. V lost 4 bases to trimming and J lost 0 bases, with 16 bases between them.

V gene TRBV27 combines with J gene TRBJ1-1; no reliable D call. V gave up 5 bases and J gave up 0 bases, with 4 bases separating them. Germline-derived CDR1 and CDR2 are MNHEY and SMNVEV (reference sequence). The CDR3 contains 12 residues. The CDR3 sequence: CASSTVNTEAFF. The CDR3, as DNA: TGTGCCAGCAGTACTGTGAACACTGAAGCTTTCTTT.

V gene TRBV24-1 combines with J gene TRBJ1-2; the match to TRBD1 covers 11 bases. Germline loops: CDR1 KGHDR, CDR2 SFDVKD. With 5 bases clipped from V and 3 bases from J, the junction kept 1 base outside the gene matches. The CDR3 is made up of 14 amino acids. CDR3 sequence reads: CATSGGQGDYGYTF. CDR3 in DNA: TGTGCCACCAGTGGGGGACAGGGGGACTATGGCTACACCTTC.

The CDR3 reads CASTLTTVSYEQYF. In DNA, the CDR3 is TGTGCCAGCACCTTAACGACAGTTTCCTACGAGCAGTACTTC. V gene TRBV28 combines with J gene TRBJ2-7; tentatively, D is TRBD1 (5 bases). This CDR3 has 14 amino acids. Germline V gene data show CDR1 as MDHEN and CDR2 as SYDVKM. Trimming took off 7 bases at V and 1 base at J, with 14 bases between the two ends.

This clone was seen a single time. Here the CDR3 DNA reads TGTGCCAGCAGCCAAGATAGCGGAGGTCCCCCCTCTGGAAACACCATATATTTT. Amino acid sequence: CASSQDSGGPPSGNTIYF. The rearrangement links TRBV3-1 (or the pseudogene TRBV3-2) to TRBJ1-3; D unclear. V was pared by 0 bases and J by 0 bases, with 15 bases between. Germline-derived CDR1 and CDR2 are LGHDT and YNNKEL (reference sequence). The CDR3 length is 18 residues.

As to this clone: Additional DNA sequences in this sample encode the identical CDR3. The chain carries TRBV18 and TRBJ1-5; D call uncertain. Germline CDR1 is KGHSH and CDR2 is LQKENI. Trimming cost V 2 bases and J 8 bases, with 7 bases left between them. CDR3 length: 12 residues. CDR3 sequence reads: CASSPGGEPQHF. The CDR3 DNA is TGTGCCAGCTCACCAGGCGGAGAGCCCCAGCATTTT.

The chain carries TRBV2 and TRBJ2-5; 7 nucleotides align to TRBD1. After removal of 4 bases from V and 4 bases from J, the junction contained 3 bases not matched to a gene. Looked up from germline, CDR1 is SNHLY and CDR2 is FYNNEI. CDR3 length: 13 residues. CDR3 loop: CASSGRGLETQYF. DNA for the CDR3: TGTGCCAGCAGTGGTAGGGGGCTAGAGACCCAGTACTTC.

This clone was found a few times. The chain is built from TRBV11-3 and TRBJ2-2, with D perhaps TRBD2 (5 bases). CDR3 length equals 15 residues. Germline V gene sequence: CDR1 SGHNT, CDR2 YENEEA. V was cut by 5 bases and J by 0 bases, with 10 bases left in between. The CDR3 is CASSEGTANTGELFF. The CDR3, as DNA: TGTGCCAGCAGCGAGGGCACAGCGAACACCGGGGAGCTGTTTTTT.

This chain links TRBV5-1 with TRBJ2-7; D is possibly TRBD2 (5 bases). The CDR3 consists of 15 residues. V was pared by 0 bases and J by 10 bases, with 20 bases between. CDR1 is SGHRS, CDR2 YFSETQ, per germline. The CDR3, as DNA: TGCGCCAGCAGCTTGGGTAGCGCAAGAAACCTTGAACAGTACTTC. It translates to CASSLGSARNLEQYF.

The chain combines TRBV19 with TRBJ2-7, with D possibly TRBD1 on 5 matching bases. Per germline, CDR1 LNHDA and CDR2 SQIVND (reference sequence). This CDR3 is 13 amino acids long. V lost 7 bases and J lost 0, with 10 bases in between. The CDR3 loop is CASTGHLSYEQYF. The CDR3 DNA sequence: TGTGCCAGTACAGGACACCTCTCCTACGAGCAGTACTTC.

The CDR3 coding sequence is TGCAGTGCTAGTGTAGGGGGCGTCGGAACCGGGGAGCTGTTTTTT. Amino acid sequence: CSASVGGVGTGELFF. The chain recombines TRBV20-1 with TRBJ2-2; 7 bases map to TRBD1. V gave up 3 bases and J gave up 5 bases; unmatched junction bases: 9. Looked up from germline, CDR1 is DFQATT and CDR2 is SNEGSKA (reference sequence). This CDR3 comprises 15 residues.

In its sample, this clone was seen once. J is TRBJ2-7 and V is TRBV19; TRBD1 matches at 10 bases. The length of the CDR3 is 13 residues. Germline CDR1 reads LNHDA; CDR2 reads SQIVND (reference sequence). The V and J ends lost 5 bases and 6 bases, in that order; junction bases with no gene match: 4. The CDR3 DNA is TGTGCCAGTAGTGGGACAGGGGTTGGCGAGCAGTACTTC. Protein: CASSGTGVGEQYF.